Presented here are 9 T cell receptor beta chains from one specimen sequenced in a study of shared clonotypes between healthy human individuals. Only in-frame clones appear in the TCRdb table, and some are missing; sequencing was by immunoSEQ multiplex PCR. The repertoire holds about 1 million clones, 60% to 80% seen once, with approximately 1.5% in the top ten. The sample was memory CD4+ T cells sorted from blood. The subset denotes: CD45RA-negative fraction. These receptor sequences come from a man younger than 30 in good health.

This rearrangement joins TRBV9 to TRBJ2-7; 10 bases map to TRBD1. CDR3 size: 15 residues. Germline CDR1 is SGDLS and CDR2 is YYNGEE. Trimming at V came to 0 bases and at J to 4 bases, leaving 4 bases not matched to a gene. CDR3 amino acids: CASSVGGTGVYEQYF. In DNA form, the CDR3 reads TGTGCCAGCAGCGTAGGAGGGACAGGGGTATACGAGCAGTACTTC.

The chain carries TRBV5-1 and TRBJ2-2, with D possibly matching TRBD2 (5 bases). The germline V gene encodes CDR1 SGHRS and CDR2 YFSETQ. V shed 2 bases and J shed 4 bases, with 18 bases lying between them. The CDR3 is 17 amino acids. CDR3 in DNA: TGCGCCAGCAGCTTATTTAGTAGGAGAGAGGGCACCGGGGAGCTGTTTTTT. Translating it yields CASSLFSRREGTGELFF.

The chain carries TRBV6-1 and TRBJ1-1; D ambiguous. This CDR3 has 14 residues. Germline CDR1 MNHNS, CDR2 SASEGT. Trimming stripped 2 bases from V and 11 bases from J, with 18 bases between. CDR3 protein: CASSEPVTFPTAFF. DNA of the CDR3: TGTGCCAGCAGTGAACCAGTGACCTTCCCGACCGCTTTCTTT.

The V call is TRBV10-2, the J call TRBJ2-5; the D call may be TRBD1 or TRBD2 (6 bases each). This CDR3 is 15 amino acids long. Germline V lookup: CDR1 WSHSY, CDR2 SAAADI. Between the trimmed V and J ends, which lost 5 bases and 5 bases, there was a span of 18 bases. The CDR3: CASSFWDFQGETQYF. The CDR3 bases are TGCGCCAGCAGTTTCTGGGACTTCCAGGGGGAGACCCAGTACTTC.

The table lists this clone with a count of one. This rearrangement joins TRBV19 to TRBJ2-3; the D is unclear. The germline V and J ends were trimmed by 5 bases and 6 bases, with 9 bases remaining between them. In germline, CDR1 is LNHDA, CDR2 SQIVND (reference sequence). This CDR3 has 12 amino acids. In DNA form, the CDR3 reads TGTGCCAGTAGTTTCGCGACGGATACGCAGTATTTT. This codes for CASSFATDTQYF.

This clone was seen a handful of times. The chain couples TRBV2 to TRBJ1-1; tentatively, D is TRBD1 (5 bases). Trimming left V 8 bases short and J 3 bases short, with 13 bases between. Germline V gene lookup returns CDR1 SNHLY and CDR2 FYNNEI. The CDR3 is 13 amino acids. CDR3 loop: CASYEGTYTEAFF. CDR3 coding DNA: TGTGCCAGCTACGAGGGGACTTACACTGAAGCTTTCTTT.

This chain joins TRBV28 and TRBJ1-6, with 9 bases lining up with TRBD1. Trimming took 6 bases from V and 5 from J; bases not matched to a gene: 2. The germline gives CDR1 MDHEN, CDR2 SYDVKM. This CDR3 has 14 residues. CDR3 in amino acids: CASRGTGHNSPLHF. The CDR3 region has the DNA TGTGCCAGCAGAGGGACAGGGCATAATTCACCCCTCCACTTT. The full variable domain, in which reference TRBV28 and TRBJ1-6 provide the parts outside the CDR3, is DVKVTQSSRYLVKRTGEKVFLECVQDMDHENMFWYRQDPGLGLRLIYFSYDVKMKEKGDIPEGYSVSREKKERFSLILESASTNQTSMYLCASRGTGHNSPLHFGNGTRLTVT.

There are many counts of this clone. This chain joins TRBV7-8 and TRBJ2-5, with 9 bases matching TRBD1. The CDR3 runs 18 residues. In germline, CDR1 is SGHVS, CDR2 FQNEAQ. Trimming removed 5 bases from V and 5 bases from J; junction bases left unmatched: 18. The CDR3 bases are TGTGCCAGCAGCCAGACCAACCCAAGGGACAGGGTTTATGAGACCCAGTACTTC. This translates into CASSQTNPRDRVYETQYF.

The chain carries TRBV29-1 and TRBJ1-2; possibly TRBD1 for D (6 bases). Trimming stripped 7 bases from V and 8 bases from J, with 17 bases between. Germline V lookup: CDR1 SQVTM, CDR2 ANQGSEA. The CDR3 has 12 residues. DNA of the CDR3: TGCAGCGCCGATAACAGGGTCGGAGGCTACACCTTC. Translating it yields CSADNRVGGYTF.